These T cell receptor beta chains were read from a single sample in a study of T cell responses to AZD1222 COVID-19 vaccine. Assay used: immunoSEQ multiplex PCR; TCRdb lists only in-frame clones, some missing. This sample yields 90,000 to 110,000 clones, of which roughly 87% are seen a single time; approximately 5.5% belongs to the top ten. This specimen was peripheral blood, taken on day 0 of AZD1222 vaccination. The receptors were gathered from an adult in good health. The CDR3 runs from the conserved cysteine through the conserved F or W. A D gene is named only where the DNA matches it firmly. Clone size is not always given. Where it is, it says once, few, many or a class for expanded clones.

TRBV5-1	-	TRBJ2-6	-	CASRPLSGANVLTF	TGCGCCAGTCGACCTCTCTCTGGGGCCAACGTCCTGACTTTC
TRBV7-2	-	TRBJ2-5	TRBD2	CASSHRTSRETQYF	TGTGCCAGCAGTCATCGGACTAGCAGAGAGACCCAGTACTTC
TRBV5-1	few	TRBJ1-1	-	CASSLVAAMNTEAFF	TGCGCCAGCAGCTTGGTCGCAGCTATGAACACTGAAGCTTTCTTT
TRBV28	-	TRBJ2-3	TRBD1	CASSLLRLTGEIGDTQYF	TGTGCCAGCAGTTTACTCAGATTAACAGGGGAAATTGGAGATACGCAGTATTTT
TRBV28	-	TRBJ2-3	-	CASSFQTGTDTQYF	TGTGCCAGCAGTTTCCAGACAGGCACAGATACGCAGTATTTT
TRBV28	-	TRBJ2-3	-	CASYGWAKGTQYF	TGTGCCTCCTACGGCTGGGCCAAAGGAACCCAGTATTTT
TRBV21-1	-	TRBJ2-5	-	CASSKVGLAAWTQYF	TGTGCCAGCAGCAAAGTCGGTCTAGCCGCGTGGACCCAGTACTTC
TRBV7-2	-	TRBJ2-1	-	CASSPEVSSYNEQFF	TGTGCCAGCAGCCCAGAAGTTAGCTCCTACAATGAGCAGTTCTTC
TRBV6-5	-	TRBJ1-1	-	CASSFDGGAEAFF	TGTGCCAGCAGTTTCGACGGGGGGGCTGAAGCTTTCTTT
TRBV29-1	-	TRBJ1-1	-	CSVVGGGPEAFF	TGCAGCGTTGTGGGGGGAGGACCTGAAGCTTTCTTT
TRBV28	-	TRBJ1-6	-	CASSSPGQGNSPLHF	TGTGCCAGCAGTAGCCCCGGTCAGGGGAATTCACCCCTCCACTTT
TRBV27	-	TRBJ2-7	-	CASGESYEQYF	TGTGCCAGCGGGGAGTCCTACGAGCAGTACTTC
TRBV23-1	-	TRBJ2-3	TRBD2	CASPSSGSFSSTDTQYF	TGCGCCAGCCCCTCTAGCGGGAGTTTTTCAAGCACAGATACGCAGTATTTT
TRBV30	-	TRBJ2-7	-	CAWSLGLGLPTEQYF	TGTGCCTGGAGTCTGGGGTTGGGGTTACCAACTGAGCAGTACTTC
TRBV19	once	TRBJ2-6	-	CASTRDASSSGANVLTF	TGTGCCAGTACTCGGGACGCCTCAAGCTCTGGGGCCAACGTCCTGACTTTC
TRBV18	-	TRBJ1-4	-	CASSGAVDEKLFF	TGTGCCAGTTCCGGGGCGGTAGATGAAAAACTGTTTTTT
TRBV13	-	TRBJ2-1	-	CASSPSWDYNEQFF	TGTGCCAGCAGCCCCTCTTGGGATTACAATGAGCAGTTCTTC
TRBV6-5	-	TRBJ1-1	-	CASSPRGSNTEAFF	TGTGCCAGCAGCCCCAGGGGCAGCAACACTGAAGCTTTCTTT
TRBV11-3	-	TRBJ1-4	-	CASSLGPGEDNEKLFF	TGTGCCAGCAGCTTAGGACCGGGAGAAGATAATGAAAAACTGTTTTTT
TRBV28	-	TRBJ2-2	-	CASSLTSPQPGELFF	TGTGCCAGCAGTTTAACTAGCCCTCAACCCGGGGAGCTGTTTTTT
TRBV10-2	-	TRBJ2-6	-	CASSTVNPGANVLTF	TGCGCCAGCAGTACAGTGAACCCTGGGGCCAACGTCCTGACTTTC
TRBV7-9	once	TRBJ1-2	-	CASSLPQGIGYTF	TGTGCCAGCAGCTTGCCCCAGGGGATAGGCTACACCTTC
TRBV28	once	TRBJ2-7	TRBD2	CASSLEGGAYEQYF	TGTGCCAGCAGTTTAGAGGGAGGGGCCTACGAGCAGTACTTC
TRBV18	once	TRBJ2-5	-	CASTPSQETQYF	TGTGCCAGCACCCCCAGCCAAGAGACCCAGTACTTC
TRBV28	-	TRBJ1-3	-	CASSLSSGANTIYF	TGTGCCAGCAGTTTATCCTCGGGGGCGAACACCATATATTTT
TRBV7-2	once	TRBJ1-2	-	CASSLAGPLWGYTF	TGTGCCAGCAGCTTAGCCGGTCCTCTATGGGGCTACACCTTC
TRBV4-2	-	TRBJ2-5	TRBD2	CASSQGGTSGGETQYF	TGTGCCAGCAGCCAAGGCGGGACTAGCGGGGGTGAGACCCAGTACTTC
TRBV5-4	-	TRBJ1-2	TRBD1	CASSSWTGGFFGYTF	TGTGCCAGCAGCTCATGGACAGGAGGGTTTTTTGGCTACACCTTC
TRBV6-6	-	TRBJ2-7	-	CASSYSIYEQYF	TGTGCCAGCAGTTACTCTATCTACGAGCAGTACTTC
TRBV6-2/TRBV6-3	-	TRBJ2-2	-	CASSSVSTGELFF	TGTGCCAGCAGTTCCGTCAGCACCGGGGAGCTGTTTTTT
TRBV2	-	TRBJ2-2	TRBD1	CASSGTGADTGELFF	TGTGCCAGCAGCGGGACAGGGGCGGACACCGGGGAGCTGTTTTTT